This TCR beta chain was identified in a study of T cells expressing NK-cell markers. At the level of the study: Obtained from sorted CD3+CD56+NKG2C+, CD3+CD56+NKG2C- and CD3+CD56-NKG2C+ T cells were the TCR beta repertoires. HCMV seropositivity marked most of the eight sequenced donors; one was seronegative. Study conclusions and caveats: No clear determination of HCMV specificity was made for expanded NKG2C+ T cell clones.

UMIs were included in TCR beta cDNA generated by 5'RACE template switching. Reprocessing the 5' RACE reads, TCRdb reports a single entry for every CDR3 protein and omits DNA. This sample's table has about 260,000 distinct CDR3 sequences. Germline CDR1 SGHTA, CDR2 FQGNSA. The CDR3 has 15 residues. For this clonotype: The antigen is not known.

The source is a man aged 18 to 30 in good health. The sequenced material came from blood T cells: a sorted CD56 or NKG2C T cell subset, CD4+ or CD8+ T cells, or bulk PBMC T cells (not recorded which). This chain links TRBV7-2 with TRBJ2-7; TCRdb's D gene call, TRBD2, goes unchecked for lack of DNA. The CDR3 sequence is CASSTGGISSYEQYF. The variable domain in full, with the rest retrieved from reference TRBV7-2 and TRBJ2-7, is GAGVSQSPSNKVTEKGKDVELRCDPISGHTALYWYRQSLGQGLEFLIYFQGNSAPDKSGLPSDRFSAERTGGSVSTLTIQRTQQEDSAVYLCASSTGGISSYEQYFGPGTRLTVT.